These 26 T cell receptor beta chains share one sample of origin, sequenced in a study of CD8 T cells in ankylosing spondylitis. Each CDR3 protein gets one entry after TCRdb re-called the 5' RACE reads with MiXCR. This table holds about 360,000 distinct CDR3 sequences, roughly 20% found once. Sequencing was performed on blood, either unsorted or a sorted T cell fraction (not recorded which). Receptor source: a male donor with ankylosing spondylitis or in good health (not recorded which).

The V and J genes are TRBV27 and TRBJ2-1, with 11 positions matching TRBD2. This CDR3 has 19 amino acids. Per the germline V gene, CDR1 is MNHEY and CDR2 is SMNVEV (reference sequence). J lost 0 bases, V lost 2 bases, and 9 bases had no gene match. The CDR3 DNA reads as TGTGCCAGCAGTTTAGTCCGGCTAGCGGGGGGTCCCTCCTACAATGAGCAGTTCTTC. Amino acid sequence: CASSLVRLAGGPSYNEQFF.

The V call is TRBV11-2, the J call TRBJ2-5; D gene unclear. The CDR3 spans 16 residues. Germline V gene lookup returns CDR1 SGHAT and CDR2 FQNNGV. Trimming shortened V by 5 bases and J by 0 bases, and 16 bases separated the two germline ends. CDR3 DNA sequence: TGTGCCAGCAGCCCACAGACACACGACTACCAAGAGACCCAGTACTTC. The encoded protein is CASSPQTHDYQETQYF. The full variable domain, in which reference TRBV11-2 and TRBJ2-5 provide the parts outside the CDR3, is EAGVAQSPRYKIIEKRQSVAFWCNPISGHATLYWYQQILGQGPKLLIQFQNNGVVDDSQLPKDRFSAERLKGVDSTLKIQPAKLEDSAVYLCASSPQTHDYQETQYFGPGTRLLVL.

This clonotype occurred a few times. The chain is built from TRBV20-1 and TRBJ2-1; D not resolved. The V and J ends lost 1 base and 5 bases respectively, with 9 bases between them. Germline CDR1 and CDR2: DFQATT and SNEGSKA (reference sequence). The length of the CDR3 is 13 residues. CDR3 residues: CSARVLAHNEQFF. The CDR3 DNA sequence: TGCAGTGCTAGAGTGCTGGCACACAATGAGCAGTTCTTC.

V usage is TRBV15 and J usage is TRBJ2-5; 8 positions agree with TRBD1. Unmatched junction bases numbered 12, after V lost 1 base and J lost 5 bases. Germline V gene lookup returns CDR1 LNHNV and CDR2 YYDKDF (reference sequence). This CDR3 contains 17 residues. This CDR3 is CATSRVPDRVYRETQYF. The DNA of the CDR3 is TGTGCCACCAGCAGAGTCCCGGACAGGGTGTATAGGGAGACCCAGTACTTC.

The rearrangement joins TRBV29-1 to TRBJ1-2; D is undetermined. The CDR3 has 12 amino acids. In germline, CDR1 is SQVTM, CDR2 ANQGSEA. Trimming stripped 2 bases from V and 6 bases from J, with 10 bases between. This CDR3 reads CSVENLDDGYTF. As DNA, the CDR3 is TGCAGCGTTGAAAATTTGGATGATGGCTACACCTTC.

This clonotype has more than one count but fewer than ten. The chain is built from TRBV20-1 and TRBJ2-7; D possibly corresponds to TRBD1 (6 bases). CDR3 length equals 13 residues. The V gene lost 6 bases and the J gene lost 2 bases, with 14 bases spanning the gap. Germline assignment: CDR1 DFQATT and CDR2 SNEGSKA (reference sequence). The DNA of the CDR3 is TGCAGTGCAAACTCCGGGACAACCTACGAGCAGTACTTC. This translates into CSANSGTTYEQYF.

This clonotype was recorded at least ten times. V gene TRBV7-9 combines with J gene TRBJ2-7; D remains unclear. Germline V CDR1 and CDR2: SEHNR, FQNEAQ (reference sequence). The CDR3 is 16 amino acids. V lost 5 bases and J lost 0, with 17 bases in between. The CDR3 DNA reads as TGTGCCAGCAGCCCGAGTCAGACGGTAAGCTCCTACGAGCAGTACTTC. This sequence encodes CASSPSQTVSSYEQYF.

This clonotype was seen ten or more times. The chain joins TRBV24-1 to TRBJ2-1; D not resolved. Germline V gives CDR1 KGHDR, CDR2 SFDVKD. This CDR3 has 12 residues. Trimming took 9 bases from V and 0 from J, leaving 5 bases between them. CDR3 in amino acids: CATGSSYNEQFF. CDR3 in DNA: TGTGCCACCGGAAGCTCCTACAATGAGCAGTTCTTC.

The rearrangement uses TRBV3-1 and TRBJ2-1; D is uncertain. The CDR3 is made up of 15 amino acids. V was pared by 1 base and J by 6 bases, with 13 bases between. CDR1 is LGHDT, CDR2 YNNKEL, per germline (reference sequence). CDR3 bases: TGTGCCAGCAGCCAAGGCCATCCCCCCTCCAATGAGCAGTTCTTC. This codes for CASSQGHPPSNEQFF.

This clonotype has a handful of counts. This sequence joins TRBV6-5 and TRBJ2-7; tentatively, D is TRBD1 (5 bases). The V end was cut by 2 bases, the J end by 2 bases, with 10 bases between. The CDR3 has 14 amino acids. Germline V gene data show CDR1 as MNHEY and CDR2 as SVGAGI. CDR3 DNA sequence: TGTGCCAGCAGTTACCGGACGGACACCTACGAGCAGTACTTC. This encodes CASSYRTDTYEQYF.

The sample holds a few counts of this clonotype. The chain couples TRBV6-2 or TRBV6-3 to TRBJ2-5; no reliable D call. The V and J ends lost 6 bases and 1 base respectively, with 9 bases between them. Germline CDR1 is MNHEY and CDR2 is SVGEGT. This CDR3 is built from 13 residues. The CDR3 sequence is CASRVTRQETQYF. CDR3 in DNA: TGTGCCAGCAGGGTGACCCGCCAAGAGACCCAGTACTTC.

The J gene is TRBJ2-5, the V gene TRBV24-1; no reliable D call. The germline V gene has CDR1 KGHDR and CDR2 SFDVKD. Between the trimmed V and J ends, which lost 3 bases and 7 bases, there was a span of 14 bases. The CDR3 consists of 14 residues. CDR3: CATSDQDTLGTQYF. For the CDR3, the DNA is TGTGCCACCAGTGATCAAGACACTTTGGGGACCCAGTACTTC.

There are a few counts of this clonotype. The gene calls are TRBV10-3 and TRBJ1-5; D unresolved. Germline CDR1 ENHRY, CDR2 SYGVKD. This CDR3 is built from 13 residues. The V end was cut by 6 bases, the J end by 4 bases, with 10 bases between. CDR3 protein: CAIRDPENQPQHF. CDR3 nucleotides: TGTGCCATCAGGGATCCAGAAAATCAGCCCCAGCATTTT.

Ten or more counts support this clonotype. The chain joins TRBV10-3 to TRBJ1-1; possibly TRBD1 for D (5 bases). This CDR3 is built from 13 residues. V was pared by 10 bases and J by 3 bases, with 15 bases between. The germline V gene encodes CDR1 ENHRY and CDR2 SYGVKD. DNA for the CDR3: TGTGCCACCGCCGGGGGACGGGACACTGAAGCTTTCTTT. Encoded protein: CATAGGRDTEAFF.

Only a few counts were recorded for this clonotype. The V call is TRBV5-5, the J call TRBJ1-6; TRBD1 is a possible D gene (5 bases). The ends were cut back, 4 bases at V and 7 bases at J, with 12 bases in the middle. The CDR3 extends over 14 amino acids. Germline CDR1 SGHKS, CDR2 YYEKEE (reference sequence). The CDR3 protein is CASSTGSINSPLHF. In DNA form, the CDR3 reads TGTGCCAGCAGCACAGGATCTATAAATTCACCCCTCCACTTT.

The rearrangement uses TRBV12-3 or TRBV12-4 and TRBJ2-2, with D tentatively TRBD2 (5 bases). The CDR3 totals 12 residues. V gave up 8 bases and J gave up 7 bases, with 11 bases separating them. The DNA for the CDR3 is TGTGCCAGCCGGGGAAAACGCGGGGAGCTGTTTTTT. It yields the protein CASRGKRGELFF.

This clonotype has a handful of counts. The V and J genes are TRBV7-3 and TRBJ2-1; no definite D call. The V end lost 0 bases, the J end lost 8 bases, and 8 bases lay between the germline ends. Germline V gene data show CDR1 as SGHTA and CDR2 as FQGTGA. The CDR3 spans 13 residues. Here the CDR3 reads CASSLTGVDEQFF. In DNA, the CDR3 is TGTGCCAGCAGCTTAACGGGCGTAGATGAGCAGTTCTTC.

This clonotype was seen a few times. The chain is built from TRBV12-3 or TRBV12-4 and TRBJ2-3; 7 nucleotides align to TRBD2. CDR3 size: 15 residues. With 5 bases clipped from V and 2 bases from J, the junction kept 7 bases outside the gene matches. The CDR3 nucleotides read TGTGCCAGCAGTCCTAGCGGTCTTAACACAGATACGCAGTATTTT. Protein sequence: CASSPSGLNTDTQYF.

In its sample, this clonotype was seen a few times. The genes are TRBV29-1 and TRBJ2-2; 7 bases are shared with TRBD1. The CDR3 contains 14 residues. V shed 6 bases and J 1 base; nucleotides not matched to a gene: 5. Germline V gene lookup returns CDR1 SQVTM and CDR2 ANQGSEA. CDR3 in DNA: TGCAGCGTGTCCGGGACAGAGAACACCGGGGAGCTGTTTTTT. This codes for CSVSGTENTGELFF.

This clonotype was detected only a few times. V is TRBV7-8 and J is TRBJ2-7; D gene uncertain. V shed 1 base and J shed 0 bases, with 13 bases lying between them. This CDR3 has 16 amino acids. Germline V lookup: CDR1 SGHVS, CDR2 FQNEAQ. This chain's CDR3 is CASSLGFPQSSYEQYF. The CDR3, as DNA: TGTGCCAGCAGCTTAGGCTTCCCCCAAAGCTCCTACGAGCAGTACTTC.

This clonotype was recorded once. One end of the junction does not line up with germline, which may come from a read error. CDR3 region: CSARDRPLAGTTDSQYF. In DNA form, the CDR3 reads TGCAGTGCTAGAGATCGCCCACTAGCGGGGACCACAGATTCGCAGTATTTT. This chain connects TRBV20-1 to TRBJ2-3; TRBD2 agrees at 10 bases. The CDR3 spans 17 residues. Germline lookup yields CDR1 DFQATT and CDR2 SNEGSKA (reference sequence).

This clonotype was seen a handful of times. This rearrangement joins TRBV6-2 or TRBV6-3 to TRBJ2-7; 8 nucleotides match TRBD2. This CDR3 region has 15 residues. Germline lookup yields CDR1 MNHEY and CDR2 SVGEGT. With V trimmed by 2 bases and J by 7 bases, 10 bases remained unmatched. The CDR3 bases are TGTGCCAGCAGTTACCCAGTGGGACTAGTTGAAGAGCAGTACTTC. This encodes CASSYPVGLVEEQYF.

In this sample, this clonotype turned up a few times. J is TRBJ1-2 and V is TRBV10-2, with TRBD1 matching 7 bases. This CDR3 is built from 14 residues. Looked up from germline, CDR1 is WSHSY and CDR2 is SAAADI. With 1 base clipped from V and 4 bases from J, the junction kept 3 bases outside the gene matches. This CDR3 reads CASSELTGSYGYTF. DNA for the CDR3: TGCGCCAGCAGTGAGTTGACAGGGTCCTATGGCTACACCTTC.

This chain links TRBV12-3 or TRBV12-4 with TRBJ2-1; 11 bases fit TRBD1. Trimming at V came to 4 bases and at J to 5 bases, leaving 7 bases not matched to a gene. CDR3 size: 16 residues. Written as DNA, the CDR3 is TGTGCCAGCAGTTCACTCGGGACAGGGGGGCACAATGAGCAGTTCTTC. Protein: CASSSLGTGGHNEQFF.

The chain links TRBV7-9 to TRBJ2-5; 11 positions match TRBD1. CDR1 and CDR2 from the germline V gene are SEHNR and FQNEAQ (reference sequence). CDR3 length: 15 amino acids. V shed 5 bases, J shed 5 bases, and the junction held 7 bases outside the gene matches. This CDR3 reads CASSPWTGGLETQYF. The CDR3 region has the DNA TGTGCCAGCAGCCCTTGGACAGGGGGCTTGGAGACCCAGTACTTC. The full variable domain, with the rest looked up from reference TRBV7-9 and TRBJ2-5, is DTGVSQNPRHKITKRGQNVTFRCDPISEHNRLYWYRQTLGQGPEFLTYFQNEAQLEKSRLLSDRFSAERPKGSFSTLEIQRTEQGDSAMYLCASSPWTGGLETQYFGPGTRLLVL.

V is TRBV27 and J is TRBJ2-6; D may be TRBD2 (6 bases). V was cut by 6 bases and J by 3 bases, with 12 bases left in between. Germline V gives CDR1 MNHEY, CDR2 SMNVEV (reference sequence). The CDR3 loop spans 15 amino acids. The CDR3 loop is CASRGGRDGANVLTF. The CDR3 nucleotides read TGTGCCAGCAGGGGGGGAAGGGATGGGGCCAACGTCCTGACTTTC.